This passage covers 30 T cell receptor beta chains from one sample sequenced in a study of breast tumors, draining lymph nodes, adjacent tissues. Breast cancer patients provided tissue from their axillary draining lymph nodes. TCRdb called the multiplex PCR reads again in MiXCR, with one record for every CDR3 protein. The data contain approximately 130,000 distinct CDR3 sequences, approximately 22% of them seen just once; the ten biggest clones take up about 2.2%. The sequenced sample was axillary lymph node tissue. The receptors here all came from a female donor with breast cancer. Some clones in this sample may be carry-over from other donors' samples.

As regards this clonotype: A much larger clone is a single base away; this may be a read error. This chain joins TRBV9 and TRBJ2-7, with D maybe TRBD1 (6 bases). The CDR3 totals 14 residues. Per germline, CDR1 SGDLS and CDR2 YYNGEE. The CDR3 is CASSATGLTYGQYF. Here the CDR3 DNA reads TGTGCCAGCAGCGCGACAGGTTTAACCTACGGGCAGTACTTC.

This clonotype was counted many times. The chain has TRBV24-1 and TRBJ1-5; D is perhaps TRBD1 (5 bases). Trimming left V 2 bases short and J 4 bases short, with 5 bases between. Germline loops: CDR1 KGHDR, CDR2 SFDVKD. This CDR3 contains 13 residues. This CDR3 reads CATSDSGNQPQHF. As DNA, the CDR3 is TGTGCCACCAGTGATTCAGGGAATCAGCCCCAGCATTTT.

The chain links TRBV28 to TRBJ2-5; D is undetermined. The V end lost 5 bases, the J end lost 5 bases, and 12 bases lay between the germline ends. Germline loops: CDR1 MDHEN, CDR2 SYDVKM. The CDR3 extends over 13 amino acids. The CDR3: CASSGSAGETQYF. The CDR3 DNA reads TGTGCCAGCAGTGGTTCAGCTGGTGAGACCCAGTACTTC.

V and J are TRBV29-1 and TRBJ1-1; D remains ambiguous. Between the trimmed V and J ends, which lost 6 bases and 3 bases, there was a span of 20 bases. The germline gives CDR1 SQVTM, CDR2 ANQGSEA. This CDR3 is 15 amino acids long. The CDR3 nucleotides are TGCAGCGTCGATCCGAAGTCTACGGGGTACACTGAAGCTTTCTTT. This codes for CSVDPKSTGYTEAFF.

This chain uses TRBV7-2 with TRBJ2-4; either TRBD1 or TRBD2 may supply D (5 bases each). The CDR3 length is 16 residues. Trimming took off 3 bases at V and 6 bases at J, with 18 bases between the two ends. Germline lookup yields CDR1 SGHTA and CDR2 FQGNSA. CDR3 in DNA: TGTGCCAGCAGCTTTGGGGGTTATCAGACGACAAACATTCAGTACTTC. This encodes CASSFGGYQTTNIQYF.

Worth noting for this clonotype: It may be a read error: a sequence one base away is much more abundant. The V call is TRBV27, the J call TRBJ2-5; D not certain. The CDR3 covers 15 residues. Germline CDR1 and CDR2: MNHEY and SMNVEV (reference sequence). Here the CDR3 DNA reads TGTGCCAGCAGTTTATCCCTGGCTGGCGGAGAGACCCAGCACTTC. The encoded protein is CASSLSLAGGETQHF.

A note on this clonotype: This may arise from a read error, as a much more abundant clone is one base away. Here the CDR3 omits its conserved ending phenylalanine or tryptophan, so a read error is the likely source. V usage is TRBV27 and J usage is TRBJ2-7; the match to TRBD2 covers 13 bases. CDR1 and CDR2 from the germline V gene are MNHEY and SMNVEV (reference sequence). Trimming took 3 bases from V and 10 from J; bases not matched to a gene: 6. The CDR3 totals 14 residues. DNA for the CDR3: TGTGCCAGCAGTTTTCAACTAGCGGGAGGGCCCCAGTACCTC. Translation gives CASSFQLAGGPQYL.

This clonotype came up many times. V gene TRBV4-1 combines with J gene TRBJ1-5; TRBD1 aligns across 10 bases. Germline V gene lookup returns CDR1 MGHRA and CDR2 YSYEKL. V shed 1 base and J 6 bases; nucleotides not matched to a gene: 3. The CDR3 spans 15 residues. CDR3 protein: CASSQVTGGGQPQHF. The CDR3 bases are TGCGCCAGCAGCCAAGTGACAGGGGGCGGTCAGCCCCAGCATTTT.

This clonotype was seen repeatedly, ten times or more. The chain couples TRBV10-1 to TRBJ2-3; 7 nucleotides align to TRBD2. The CDR3 sequence is 15 residues long. Germline V gene data show CDR1 as WNHNN and CDR2 as SYGVQD (reference sequence). J was trimmed by 0 bases and V by 6 bases; bases with no gene match: 6. The CDR3: CASSQDGGSTDTQYF. For the CDR3, the DNA is TGCGCCAGCAGCCAGGACGGGGGGAGCACAGATACGCAGTATTTT.

The table lists this clonotype with many counts. The CDR3 here is CASIISRGNSYEQYF. CDR3 in DNA: TGTGCCAGCATAATATCCCGCGGGAACTCCTACGAGCAGTACTTC. The chain uses TRBV27 and TRBJ2-7; D is possibly TRBD2 (6 bases). Germline CDR1 and CDR2: MNHEY and SMNVEV (reference sequence). The germline V and J ends were trimmed by 7 bases and 0 bases, with 16 bases remaining between them. This CDR3 has 15 amino acids.

This clonotype appeared many times. V usage is TRBV7-9 and J usage is TRBJ2-5; 13 bases agree with TRBD2. The CDR3 has 16 amino acids. CDR1 SEHNR and CDR2 FQNEAQ come from the germline V gene (reference sequence). With 5 bases clipped from V and 3 bases from J, the junction kept 6 bases outside the gene matches. This chain's CDR3 is CASSMGTSGAKETQYF. The CDR3 coding sequence is TGTGCCAGCAGCATGGGGACTAGCGGGGCCAAAGAGACCCAGTACTTC.

This clonotype was seen many times. The rearrangement uses TRBV5-1 and TRBJ2-3, with TRBD2 matching over 7 bases. The CDR3 sequence is 16 residues long. V gave up 3 bases and J gave up 2 bases; unmatched junction bases: 9. Germline CDR1 and CDR2: SGHRS and YFSETQ. In DNA form, the CDR3 reads TGCGCCAGCAGCTCCGGGAGGACTACTCACACAGATACGCAGTATTTT. It encodes CASSSGRTTHTDTQYF. Full variable domain (rest looked up from reference TRBV5-1 and TRBJ2-3): KAGVTQTPRYLIKTRGQQVTLSCSPISGHRSVSWYQQTPGQGLQFLFEYFSETQRNKGNFPGRFSGRQFSNSRSEMNVSTLELGDSALYLCASSSGRTTHTDTQYFGPGTRLTVL.

This clonotype was seen many times. J is TRBJ1-6 and V is TRBV12-3 or TRBV12-4; tentative D call: TRBD1 (6 bases). CDR3 length: 13 residues. Trimming removed 4 bases at V and 6 bases at J, with 7 bases between. The CDR3 DNA follows: TGTGCCAGCAGTTACAGGGTTAATTCACCCCTCCACTTT. The encoded protein is CASSYRVNSPLHF.

V gene TRBV4-1 combines with J gene TRBJ2-1; 8 bases fit TRBD2. The CDR3 is 18 amino acids. CDR1 and CDR2 from the germline V gene are MGHRA and YSYEKL. V lost 4 bases to trimming and J lost 0 bases; unmatched junction nucleotides: 11. CDR3 loop: CASSLQVGSGSSYNEQFF. Here the CDR3 DNA reads TGCGCCAGCAGCCTTCAGGTTGGGAGCGGGAGCTCCTACAATGAGCAGTTCTTC.

This clonotype was recorded many times. CDR3 sequence: CASRQSGTGNNQPQHF. The CDR3 DNA follows: TGTGCCAGCAGACAATCTGGGACAGGGAACAATCAGCCCCAGCATTTT. V and J are TRBV6-2 or TRBV6-3 and TRBJ1-5; 9 bases line up with TRBD1. CDR1 is MNHEY and CDR2 is SVGEGT in the germline V gene. The CDR3 is 16 residues long. V lost 6 bases to trimming and J lost 3 bases; unmatched junction nucleotides: 9.

In its sample, this clonotype was seen a few times. The chain employs TRBV6-2 or TRBV6-3 and TRBJ1-2; tentatively, D is TRBD1 (5 bases). With 6 bases removed from V and 4 bases from J, the gap between germline ends came to 18 bases. This CDR3 comprises 15 residues. Germline assignment: CDR1 MNHEY and CDR2 SVGEGT. CDR3 region: CASRSWDLAGYGYTF. In DNA form, the CDR3 reads TGTGCCAGCAGGTCATGGGACCTCGCGGGCTATGGCTACACCTTC.

This clonotype occurred many times. The genes are TRBV2 and TRBJ1-6, with D unresolved. The CDR3 is made up of 14 amino acids. Trimming left V 2 bases short and J 6 bases short, with 8 bases between. CDR1 and CDR2 from the germline V gene are SNHLY and FYNNEI. CDR3 loop: CASSERQSNSPLHF. CDR3 bases: TGTGCCAGCAGTGAAAGGCAGAGTAATTCACCCCTCCACTTT.

This clonotype has only one observation. It is unclear where the CDR3 begins or ends on the DNA, so no DNA is shown, and the CDR3 is as TCRdb lists it. The rearrangement joins TRBV29-1 to TRBJ1-1. Germline V gene data show CDR1 as SQVTM and CDR2 as ANQGSEA. The CDR3 spans 11 residues, counting both ends. This CDR3 reads CSVGEGTEALF.

This clonotype was detected ten times or more. V gene TRBV19 combines with J gene TRBJ2-2; TRBD2 matches 7 bases. CDR1 LNHDA and CDR2 SQIVND come from the germline V gene (reference sequence). This CDR3 is 14 amino acids long. Losses at the gene ends were 9 bases for V and 0 bases for J; bases not matched to a gene: 4. The CDR3 is CASSGTTNTGELFF. The CDR3 DNA reads as TGTGCCAGCTCCGGGACTACGAACACCGGGGAGCTGTTTTTT.

In regard to this clonotype: A much larger clonotype is one base distant, so this may be a read error. A read error is likely, as this CDR3 ends without the conserved phenylalanine or tryptophan. The rearrangement uses TRBV7-9 and TRBJ2-1, with D unresolved. The CDR3 is 15 residues long. Trimming left V 8 bases short and J 1 base short, with 15 bases between. Germline CDR1 reads SEHNR; CDR2 reads FQNEAQ (reference sequence). DNA for the CDR3: TGTGCCAGCCAAGGCTCCAGGAAGTCCTACAATGAGCAGTTCATC. Protein product: CASQGSRKSYNEQFI.

This clonotype was counted many times. The chain links TRBV29-1 to TRBJ1-2; TRBD1 aligns across 7 bases. This CDR3 has 13 residues. Germline values: CDR1 SQVTM, CDR2 ANQGSEA. J lost 2 bases, V lost 3 bases, and 3 bases had no gene match. The CDR3 is CSVDQGGNYGYTF. CDR3 DNA: TGCAGCGTTGATCAGGGGGGGAACTATGGCTACACCTTC.

This clonotype appeared many times. The chain carries TRBV4-1 and TRBJ2-7, with D possibly matching TRBD2 (6 bases). The germline V gene encodes CDR1 MGHRA and CDR2 YSYEKL. V was trimmed by 0 bases and J by 0 bases, leaving 12 bases between them. The CDR3 spans 16 residues. Here the CDR3 reads CASSQDLAESSYEQYF. DNA for the CDR3: TGCGCCAGCAGCCAAGATTTAGCGGAAAGCTCCTACGAGCAGTACTTC.

The sample holds many counts of this clonotype. V usage is TRBV9 and J usage is TRBJ2-7, with TRBD2 identical over 13 bases. Germline-derived CDR1 and CDR2 are SGDLS and YYNGEE. The junction had 5 bases not matched to a gene; V was cut back by 3 bases and J by 5 bases. This CDR3 region has 15 residues. The CDR3 sequence: CASSDPGTSGNEQYF. DNA for the CDR3: TGTGCCAGCAGCGACCCCGGGACTAGCGGGAACGAGCAGTACTTC.

This clonotype has only a few counts. The rearrangement uses TRBV28 and TRBJ2-1, with D perhaps TRBD2 (6 bases). The V gene's germline CDR1 is MDHEN and CDR2 SYDVKM. V was clipped by 6 bases and J by 6 bases, with 21 bases between them. This CDR3 has 16 residues. Here the CDR3 DNA reads TGTGCCAGCAGGGACATAGCGGAAGAGATCCCCAATGAGCAGTTCTTC. Encoded protein: CASRDIAEEIPNEQFF.

Many counts were recorded for this clonotype. This chain joins TRBV5-1 and TRBJ2-7, with 16 positions matching TRBD2. Germline V gene sequence: CDR1 SGHRS, CDR2 YFSETQ. This CDR3 region has 22 residues. The V gene end was trimmed by 3 bases and the J gene end by 2 bases; junction bases not matched to a gene: 20. The CDR3 coding sequence is TGCGCCAGCAGCTACCGCGAAGGAAATAAGGGACTAGCGGGAGGGCCCACCTACGAGCAGTACTTC. This codes for CASSYREGNKGLAGGPTYEQYF.

As concerns this clonotype: With a much larger clone just one base away, this may be a read error. The chain links TRBV20-1 to TRBJ2-3; a weak D match, TRBD2 (5 bases). Trimming removed 5 bases at V and 4 bases at J, with 16 bases between. CDR3 size: 14 residues. Germline-derived CDR1 and CDR2 are DFQATT and SNEGSKA (reference sequence). Here the CDR3 reads CSAHGAGGADTQYF. The CDR3 coding sequence is TGCAGTGCTCACGGCGCAGGAGGCGCAGATACGCAGTATTTT.

At least ten counts were recorded for this clonotype. J is TRBJ2-2 and V is TRBV29-1; D might be TRBD1 (5 bases). The V gene's germline CDR1 is SQVTM and CDR2 ANQGSEA. This CDR3 contains 13 residues. The V and J ends lost 6 bases and 3 bases respectively, with 11 bases between them. The CDR3 nucleotides are TGCAGCGTCCCTCAGGGATACACCGGGGAGCTGTTTTTT. This gives the protein CSVPQGYTGELFF.

The rearrangement links TRBV5-6 to TRBJ1-2; no firm D call. From germline, CDR1 is SGHDT and CDR2 YYEEEE. This CDR3 spans 16 amino acids. Deletions cut 1 base from V and 0 bases from J, with 13 bases between. In DNA form, the CDR3 reads TGTGCCAGCAGCTTGAGGTTGTCAGGCACTAACTATGGCTACACCTTC. Amino acids: CASSLRLSGTNYGYTF.

In its sample, this clonotype was seen once. The chain links TRBV12-3 or TRBV12-4 to TRBJ1-1; maybe TRBD1 (6 bases). V lost 6 bases to trimming and J lost 1 base, with 12 bases between them. This CDR3 is built from 14 residues. CDR3 amino acids: CASRTDRQNTEAFF. The CDR3 bases are TGTGCCAGCAGGACGGACAGACAGAACACTGAAGCTTTCTTT.

Regarding this clonotype: A much bigger clone sits one base away, suggesting this may be a read error. The chain uses TRBV9 and TRBJ2-2; 8 nucleotides align to TRBD2. V dropped 1 base and J dropped 1; count of bases not matched to a gene: 6. Germline CDR1 SGDLS, CDR2 YYNGEE. The CDR3 spans 17 residues. CDR3 in amino acids: CASSVTGGWMNTGELFF. The CDR3 DNA reads as TGTGCCAGCAGCGTAACGGGGGGGTGGATGAACACCGGGGAGCTGTTTTTT.